Below are 15 T cell receptor beta chains sequenced from a single sample in a study of T cells in Graves' hyperthyroidism and ophthalmopathy. The CDR3 regions of TCR beta were amplified from RNA transcripts. The HTBI set primed first-round TCR CDR3 RT-PCR. TCRdb reprocessed the multiplex PCR reads with MiXCR, giving one entry per CDR3 protein. The sample lists 550,000 to 600,000 distinct CDR3 sequences; 40% to 55% were seen once. The sequenced sample consisted of peripheral blood or thyroid tissue (not recorded which). The receptors come from an adult woman with Graves' disease, either hyperthyroidism or ophthalmopathy (not recorded which).

This clonotype was observed many times. The chain employs TRBV2 and TRBJ1-2; D is perhaps TRBD1 (5 bases). Germline V CDR1 and CDR2: SNHLY, FYNNEI. The CDR3 extends over 14 amino acids. V lost 8 bases and J 7 bases, leaving 20 bases between the germline ends. This CDR3 is CASCAGTGSGGYTF. CDR3 sequence (DNA): TGTGCCAGCTGTGCGGGGACTGGATCTGGTGGCTACACCTTC.

A note on this clonotype: A much bigger clone sits one base away, suggesting this may be a read error. This chain connects TRBV7-9 to TRBJ2-7; D not certain. The CDR3 has 13 amino acids. With 3 bases removed from V and 3 bases from J, the gap between germline ends came to 9 bases. Per germline, CDR1 SEHNR and CDR2 FQNEAQ (reference sequence). Here the CDR3 DNA reads TGTGCCAGCAGCTTCGACCTGGACTACGAGCAGTACTTC. Its translation is CASSFDLDYEQYF.

In its sample, this clonotype was seen once. This chain uses TRBV29-1 with TRBJ1-2; TRBD1 agrees at 7 bases. Germline values: CDR1 SQVTM, CDR2 ANQGSEA. This CDR3 contains 11 residues. The J segment lost 13 bases and the V segment lost 6 bases, leaving 11 bases of the junction unmatched. CDR3 amino acids: CSVAPDRSSTF. CDR3 bases: TGCAGCGTAGCCCCGGACAGGTCGAGCACCTTC. The variable domain in full, with the rest retrieved from reference TRBV29-1 and TRBJ1-2, is SAVISQKPSRDICQRGTSLTIQCQVDSQVTMMFWYRQQPGQSLTLIATANQGSEATYESGFVIDKFPISRPNLTFSTLTVSNMSPEDSSIYLCSVAPDRSSTFGSGTRLTVV.

This clonotype was detected only once. The rearrangement links TRBV10-3 to TRBJ1-5, with 7 bases lining up with TRBD1. CDR3 length equals 15 residues. V lost 8 bases, J lost 5 bases, and 12 bases stayed unmatched. The germline V gene encodes CDR1 ENHRY and CDR2 SYGVKD. CDR3 residues: CAIGGVRGNDQPQHF. The CDR3 DNA follows: TGTGCCATCGGGGGTGTCAGGGGGAATGATCAGCCCCAGCATTTT.

Worth noting for this clonotype: A much larger clone differs by one base, so this may be a read error. This CDR3 is missing its conserved last phenylalanine or tryptophan, likely due to a read error. The V and J genes are TRBV5-1 and TRBJ2-7; weak D call: TRBD2 (6 bases). Germline lookup yields CDR1 SGHRS and CDR2 YFSETQ. V lost 4 bases to trimming and J lost 0 bases, with 20 bases between them. The CDR3 runs to 17 residues. The CDR3 region is CASSQVWSGPSSYEQYL. For the CDR3, the DNA is TGCGCCAGCAGCCAAGTATGGAGCGGGCCGAGCTCCTACGAGCAGTACCTC.

This clonotype was counted at least ten times. This chain links TRBV20-1 with TRBJ1-2; the D is unclear. The CDR3 sequence is 22 residues long. CDR1 DFQATT and CDR2 SNEGSKA come from the germline V gene (reference sequence). Trimming removed 0 bases at V and 8 bases at J, with 40 bases between. For the CDR3, the DNA is TGCAGTGCTAGAGATCTTCGACTAGTTAAATCCCGGACCGGGAGGTGGCTACGGGGCTACACCTTC. Protein sequence: CSARDLRLVKSRTGRWLRGYTF.

Remarks on this clonotype: Germline is not matched at one junction end, which may reflect a read error. The V and J genes are TRBV11-2 and TRBJ2-6; 7 nucleotides line up with TRBD2. This CDR3 region has 13 residues. Germline V gives CDR1 SGHAT, CDR2 FQNNGV. The CDR3 is CASRGGGGHTEAF. In nucleotides, the CDR3 is TGTGCCAGCAGGGGCGGGGGAGGTCACACTGAAGCTTTC.

The V and J genes are TRBV19 and TRBJ1-5; 7 bases match TRBD1. CDR3 length: 14 residues. Germline lookup yields CDR1 LNHDA and CDR2 SQIVND (reference sequence). With V trimmed by 7 bases and J by 6 bases, 9 bases remained unmatched. The CDR3 sequence: CASTKGQLGQPQHF. The CDR3 DNA reads as TGTGCCAGTACTAAGGGACAGCTCGGTCAGCCCCAGCATTTT.

This clonotype was seen repeatedly, ten times or more. The chain uses TRBV5-6 and TRBJ2-7, with D perhaps matching TRBD1 (6 bases). Looked up from germline, CDR1 is SGHDT and CDR2 is YYEEEE. Trimming cost V 0 bases and J 2 bases, with 15 bases left between them. The CDR3 is 16 amino acids. This CDR3 reads CASSLDLGQMAYEQYF. CDR3 DNA: TGTGCCAGCAGCTTGGACCTCGGACAGATGGCCTACGAGCAGTACTTC.

This clonotype was observed at least ten times. The chain combines TRBV5-4 with TRBJ2-5; D possibly corresponds to TRBD2 (5 bases). Looked up from germline, CDR1 is SGHNT and CDR2 is YYREEE (reference sequence). Between the trimmed V and J ends, which lost 5 bases and 0 bases, there was a span of 11 bases. The CDR3 totals 14 residues. The CDR3 DNA follows: TGTGCCAGCAGGTCCTCGGGGTACCAAGAGACCCAGTACTTC. The encoded protein is CASRSSGYQETQYF. Full variable domain (rest looked up from reference TRBV5-4 and TRBJ2-5): ETGVTQSPTHLIKTRGQQVTLRCSSQSGHNTVSWYQQALGQGPQFIFQYYREEENGRGNFPPRFSGLQFPNYSSELNVNALELDDSALYLCASRSSGYQETQYFGPGTRLLVL.

This clonotype was counted a few times. The V and J genes are TRBV28 and TRBJ1-1, with D perhaps TRBD1 (5 bases). The V gene lost 5 bases and the J gene lost 1 base, with 17 bases spanning the gap. Germline assignment: CDR1 MDHEN and CDR2 SYDVKM. CDR3 length: 16 residues. CDR3 residues: CASSENPGLGNTEAFF. The CDR3 region has the DNA TGTGCCAGCAGTGAAAACCCAGGGCTCGGGAACACTGAAGCTTTCTTT.

For this clonotype: One junction end does not reproduce the germline sequence, and a read error may be involved. The rearrangement links TRBV7-9 to TRBJ1-5; D may be TRBD1 (5 bases). Germline V gives CDR1 SEHNR, CDR2 FQNEAQ (reference sequence). The CDR3 has 17 amino acids. CDR3 loop: CASSLGGGRVSDQPQHF. DNA for the CDR3: TGTGCCAGCAGCTTAGGGGGAGGCAGGGTTAGCGATCAGCCCCAGCATTTT.

This clonotype occurred many times. The chain carries TRBV24-1 and TRBJ2-7; 7 positions match TRBD2. The CDR3 has 15 residues. Unmatched junction bases numbered 5, after V lost 1 base and J lost 3 bases. The germline CDR1 and CDR2 sequences are KGHDR and SFDVKD. The CDR3 reads CATSDFRRGVYEQYF. The CDR3 bases are TGTGCCACCAGTGATTTTCGCCGGGGGGTCTACGAGCAGTACTTC.

About this clonotype: Its ends do not fully match the called genes, so a read error is possible. The rearrangement joins TRBV10-2 to TRBJ2-5; 7 bases map to TRBD2. The CDR3 contains 13 residues. Looked up from germline, CDR1 is WSHSY and CDR2 is SAAADI. The CDR3 nucleotides read TGTGCCAGCAGCCAGACTAGCCGGGAGGCCCAGTACTTC. As protein: CASSQTSREAQYF.

This clonotype was recorded a few times. CDR3 coding DNA: TGTGCCACCAGCGGAAGACAGGGCTATGAGCAGTTCTTC. Translated, it gives CATSGRQGYEQFF. The gene calls are TRBV15 and TRBJ2-1, with 7 bases fitting TRBD1. The V gene's germline CDR1 is LNHNV and CDR2 YYDKDF (reference sequence). The CDR3 sequence is 13 residues long. V lost 5 bases, J lost 8 bases, and 6 bases stayed unmatched.